Listed here are 26 T cell receptor beta chains from one sample, sequenced in a study of cytomegalovirus exposure and HLA in healthy donors. The assay was immunoSEQ multiplex PCR, and TCRdb's table has in-frame clones only and misses some. Of approximately 160,000 clones in the sample, 70% to 90% were seen once. Input material: PBMCs. The origin of the receptors is a man aged 25 to 40 in good health and CMV-seropositive.

The chain couples TRBV7-9 to TRBJ2-7; 9 bases are shared with TRBD1. This CDR3 contains 15 residues. V was pared by 4 bases and J by 6 bases, with 10 bases of the junction left unmatched. In germline, CDR1 is SEHNR, CDR2 FQNEAQ (reference sequence). The CDR3 spells CASSSIRDRVSEQYF. Written as DNA, the CDR3 is TGTGCCAGCAGCTCCATCCGGGACAGGGTTAGCGAGCAGTACTTC.

This clone was detected once. The CDR3: CASSLSARNEKLFF. Written as DNA, the CDR3 is TGTGCCAGCAGTTTATCGGCCAGGAATGAAAAACTGTTTTTT. This chain connects TRBV27 to TRBJ1-4; D is unclear. Trimming cost V 0 bases and J 5 bases, with 7 bases left between them. This CDR3 spans 14 amino acids. Germline values: CDR1 MNHEY, CDR2 SMNVEV (reference sequence).

The chain recombines TRBV19 with TRBJ1-4; D is perhaps TRBD1 (5 bases). This CDR3 contains 15 residues. With 8 bases removed from V and 2 bases from J, the gap between germline ends came to 15 bases. Germline lookup yields CDR1 LNHDA and CDR2 SQIVND (reference sequence). CDR3 nucleotides: TGTGCCAGTTGTGCGCAGGGTAGTACTAATGAAAAACTGTTTTTT. Translated: CASCAQGSTNEKLFF.

The rearrangement uses TRBV5-4 and TRBJ2-7; TRBD2 matches 7 bases. The CDR3 is 15 amino acids. The ends lost 1 base at V and 0 bases at J; junction bases unmatched: 4. Per germline, CDR1 SGHNT and CDR2 YYREEE (reference sequence). CDR3 in DNA: TGTGCCAGCAGCTTGATAACGGGGGGCTCCTACGAGCAGTACTTC. Translation gives CASSLITGGSYEQYF.

The gene calls are TRBV19 and TRBJ2-3, with 7 bases matching TRBD1. This CDR3 spans 15 amino acids. The junction had 11 bases not matched to a gene; V was cut back by 11 bases and J by 0 bases. In germline, CDR1 is LNHDA, CDR2 SQIVND (reference sequence). CDR3 sequence (DNA): TGTGCCTCGAGGGGACAGTCCTCTAGCACAGATACGCAGTATTTT. Translating gives CASRGQSSSTDTQYF.

This chain joins TRBV6-5 and TRBJ1-1; weak D call: TRBD1 (5 bases). Germline CDR1 reads MNHEY; CDR2 reads SVGAGI. CDR3 length: 14 residues. Deletions cut 6 bases from V and 5 bases from J, with 16 bases between. The CDR3: CASRPREGSTEAFF. The CDR3 DNA sequence: TGTGCCAGCAGACCCAGGGAAGGGTCAACTGAAGCTTTCTTT.

The rearrangement uses TRBV5-4 and TRBJ1-2, with 12 bases lining up with TRBD1. Germline assignment: CDR1 SGHNT and CDR2 YYREEE (reference sequence). With V trimmed by 0 bases and J by 7 bases, 7 bases remained unmatched. CDR3 length: 16 amino acids. The DNA for the CDR3 is TGTGCCAGCAGCTTGGGTCCCGGGACAGGGGGCGGTGGCTACACCTTC. Its translation: CASSLGPGTGGGGYTF.

The chain has TRBV5-1 and TRBJ2-3; 12 nucleotides line up with TRBD1. The length of the CDR3 is 15 residues. Trimming at V came to 9 bases and at J to 3 bases, leaving 8 bases not matched to a gene. Germline V gene sequence: CDR1 SGHRS, CDR2 YFSETQ. CDR3 amino acids: CATSGTGGRTDTQYF. CDR3 nucleotide sequence: TGCGCCACCTCCGGGACAGGGGGCCGGACAGATACGCAGTATTTT.

In its sample, this clone was seen once. This chain uses TRBV7-3 with TRBJ1-1, with TRBD1 matching over 7 bases. Trimming cost V 5 bases and J 8 bases; bases outside gene matches: 11. Germline CDR1 reads SGHTA; CDR2 reads FQGTGA. CDR3 length equals 14 residues. The DNA of the CDR3 is TGTGCCAGCAGCCCCGGGACAGCGAACGCCGAAGCTTTCTTT. Translating it yields CASSPGTANAEAFF.

The chain couples TRBV11-2 to TRBJ1-2; 8 bases align to TRBD1. The CDR3 spans 17 residues. Germline trimming cut 5 bases from V and 4 bases from J; bases unmatched to any gene: 15. CDR1 is SGHAT and CDR2 is FQNNGV in the germline V gene. The CDR3 loop reads CASSHIFPGQDFYGYTF. The CDR3 DNA is TGTGCCAGCAGCCACATATTTCCGGGACAGGATTTCTATGGCTACACCTTC.

The rearrangement links TRBV4-3 to TRBJ1-1, with a weak D call TRBD1 (5 bases). CDR3 length: 18 residues. Looked up from germline, CDR1 is LGHNA and CDR2 is YSLEER. Trimming took 0 bases from V and 4 from J, leaving 21 bases between them. CDR3 residues: CASSQDGRGAGYGTEAFF. The CDR3 coding sequence is TGCGCCAGCAGCCAAGACGGGAGGGGCGCAGGCTACGGCACTGAAGCTTTCTTT.

The V and J genes are TRBV4-3 and TRBJ1-6; a possible D gene is TRBD1 (5 bases). The germline V gene has CDR1 LGHNA and CDR2 YSLEER. The CDR3 covers 12 residues. Trimming pared 4 bases from V and 9 bases from J, leaving 7 bases between. CDR3 residues: CASSLRGSPLHF. The CDR3 nucleotides are TGCGCCAGCAGCCTTAGGGGTTCACCCCTCCACTTT.

This sequence joins TRBV11-2 and TRBJ2-1, with 9 nucleotides matching TRBD2. V dropped 5 bases and J dropped 7; count of bases not matched to a gene: 9. The CDR3 consists of 15 residues. Per germline, CDR1 SGHAT and CDR2 FQNNGV. The CDR3 loop is CASSPSGLAQNEQFF. Written as DNA, the CDR3 is TGTGCCAGCAGCCCCAGTGGACTAGCGCAGAATGAGCAGTTCTTC.

This CDR3 is CASSPLGNEQFF. The CDR3, as DNA: TGTGCCAGCTCACCGCTCGGGAATGAGCAGTTCTTC. The chain joins TRBV18 to TRBJ2-1; D gene ambiguous. The V gene lost 3 bases and the J gene lost 7 bases, with 7 bases spanning the gap. Germline CDR1 and CDR2: KGHSH and LQKENI. The CDR3 extends over 12 amino acids.

The chain is built from TRBV27 and TRBJ2-3, with TRBD2 matching 10 bases. With V trimmed by 5 bases and J by 5 bases, 10 bases remained unmatched. CDR1 and CDR2 (germline): MNHEY, SMNVEV (reference sequence). The CDR3 has 16 residues. The chain's CDR3 is CASSTQSGGAGDTQYF. The CDR3 bases are TGTGCCAGCAGTACCCAAAGCGGGGGGGCGGGAGATACGCAGTATTTT.

The CDR3 is CASSLPRQGLGYTF. The CDR3 DNA reads as TGTGCCAGCAGCTTACCCCGACAGGGACTTGGCTACACCTTC. The chain combines TRBV5-4 with TRBJ1-2, with TRBD1 identical over 7 bases. The CDR3 has 14 residues. CDR1 is SGHNT and CDR2 is YYREEE in the germline V gene (reference sequence). V dropped 2 bases and J dropped 7; count of bases not matched to a gene: 8.

The rearrangement joins TRBV6-6 to TRBJ2-1, with 10 bases that match TRBD2. The V gene's germline CDR1 is MNHNY and CDR2 SVGAGI (reference sequence). This CDR3 is built from 14 residues. V was pared by 5 bases and J by 8 bases, with 6 bases of the junction left unmatched. The CDR3 protein is CASSPAGGPYEQFF. The CDR3 DNA reads as TGTGCCAGCAGTCCAGCGGGGGGGCCGTATGAGCAGTTCTTC.

This chain joins TRBV7-2 and TRBJ1-5; 7 nucleotides match TRBD1. Germline CDR1 reads SGHTA; CDR2 reads FQGNSA. The V and J ends lost 5 bases and 3 bases, in that order; junction bases with no gene match: 4. The CDR3 is 14 amino acids. As DNA, the CDR3 is TGTGCCAGCAGCAGTACAGGGGCCAATCAGCCCCAGCATTTT. It is translated as CASSSTGANQPQHF.

V usage is TRBV10-3 and J usage is TRBJ2-3; 8 nucleotides agree with TRBD2. Germline V gene lookup returns CDR1 ENHRY and CDR2 SYGVKD. This CDR3 comprises 17 residues. With 3 bases clipped from V and 1 base from J, the junction kept 9 bases outside the gene matches. This CDR3 reads CAISDPTRGGGTDTQYF. The CDR3 coding sequence is TGTGCCATCAGTGACCCTACTCGGGGGGGTGGCACAGATACGCAGTATTTT.

This chain connects TRBV6-4 to TRBJ2-1; 9 bases map to TRBD2. Germline assignment: CDR1 MRHNA and CDR2 SNTAGT. With V trimmed by 0 bases and J by 8 bases, 14 bases remained unmatched. CDR3 length: 18 residues. This CDR3 is CASSDSWSGGTGLDEQFF. The CDR3 coding sequence is TGTGCCAGCAGTGACTCGTGGAGCGGGGGGACCGGCTTAGATGAGCAGTTCTTC.

The genes are TRBV4-1 and TRBJ2-6, with unresolved D. Per germline, CDR1 MGHRA and CDR2 YSYEKL. Trimming shortened V by 0 bases and J by 3 bases, and 9 bases separated the two germline ends. The CDR3 length is 16 residues. The DNA for the CDR3 is TGCGCCAGCAGCCAAGAGGCCAGAGGTGGGGCCAACGTCCTGACTTTC. Its protein is CASSQEARGGANVLTF.

Concerning this clone itself: Sequence at one end of the junction differs from germline and may be a read error. The chain is built from TRBV7-7 and TRBJ2-5; possible D gene TRBD1, 5 bases. Germline CDR1 SSHAT, CDR2 FNYEAQ (reference sequence). CDR3 length: 12 residues. The CDR3 DNA reads TGTGCTAGCAGCTCACAGGAAGAGACCCAGTACTTC. This gives the protein CASSSQEETQYF. Full variable domain (outside the CDR3, taken from reference TRBV7-7 and TRBJ2-5): GAGVSQSPRYKVTKRGQDVTLRCDPISSHATLYWYQQALGQGPEFLTYFNYEAQPDKSGLPSDRFSAERPEGSISTLTIQRTEQRDSAMYRCASSSQEETQYFGPGTRLLVL.

The rearrangement links TRBV6-5 to TRBJ2-1, with TRBD2 as a possible D gene (7 bases). Germline V gene data show CDR1 as MNHEY and CDR2 as SVGAGI. The V gene lost 0 bases and the J gene lost 7 bases, with 16 bases spanning the gap. This CDR3 has 16 amino acids. This CDR3 reads CASSYSRWGGANEQFF. In DNA form, the CDR3 reads TGTGCCAGCAGTTACTCGAGGTGGGGGGGGGCGAATGAGCAGTTCTTC.

This chain connects TRBV27 to TRBJ2-7; TRBD1 matches at 10 bases. Germline V gene sequence: CDR1 MNHEY, CDR2 SMNVEV (reference sequence). The CDR3 is 13 residues long. V dropped 6 bases and J dropped 4; count of bases not matched to a gene: 3. The CDR3 DNA is TGTGCCAGCAGCCGACAGGGGGCTTACGAGCAGTACTTC. Residues: CASSRQGAYEQYF.

This clone showed up just a few times. V usage is TRBV4-1 and J usage is TRBJ1-2; maybe TRBD1 (5 bases). The CDR3 has 17 residues. Germline V CDR1 and CDR2: MGHRA, YSYEKL. V lost 0 bases to trimming and J lost 4 bases, with 18 bases between them. DNA of the CDR3: TGCGCCAGCAGCCAAGATTGGGGAGGGGAAGTGGTCTATGGCTACACCTTC. Translated, it gives CASSQDWGGEVVYGYTF.

The chain recombines TRBV18 with TRBJ1-2; 10 nucleotides line up with TRBD1. The CDR3 runs 15 residues. Germline trimming cut 3 bases from V and 3 bases from J; bases unmatched to any gene: 4. The germline gives CDR1 KGHSH, CDR2 LQKENI. CDR3 sequence: CASSPGQGMDYGYTF. CDR3 sequence (DNA): TGTGCCAGCTCACCGGGACAGGGGATGGACTATGGCTACACCTTC.